A selection of T cell receptor beta chains follows, all from one sample in a study of blood T cell repertoires in COVID-19. Repertoires were generated with immunoSEQ multiplex PCR, while TCRdb's copy carries only in-frame clones and drops some. There are fewer than 200,000 clones in the sample; 75% to 80% occur only once, and about 26% lies in the top ten. The sequenced material came from peripheral blood. The receptors derive from a woman aged 70 to 79 with acute or convalescent COVID-19. The CDR3 runs from the conserved cysteine through the conserved F or W. A D gene is named only where the DNA matches it firmly. Only some rows state a clone size, as once, few, many or a class for expanded clones.

v_call: TRBV23-1
j_call: TRBJ1-5
clone_size: once
d_call: -
cdr3_aa: CASSQSGGANNQPQHF
cdr3_nt: TGCGCCAGCAGTCAATCTGGGGGGGCGAACAATCAGCCCCAGCATTTT

v_call: TRBV19
j_call: TRBJ2-3
clone_size: -
d_call: -
cdr3_aa: CASSIGGGRGTDTQYF
cdr3_nt: TGTGCCAGTAGTATAGGGGGGGGCAGGGGCACAGATACGCAGTATTTT

v_call: TRBV5-1
j_call: TRBJ2-5
clone_size: -
d_call: -
cdr3_aa: CASRPTGQETQYF
cdr3_nt: TGCGCCAGCAGGCCTACTGGTCAAGAGACCCAGTACTTC

v_call: TRBV6-2/TRBV6-3
j_call: TRBJ1-5
clone_size: -
d_call: -
cdr3_aa: CASSLDSMDNLFQPQHF
cdr3_nt: TGTGCCAGCAGCCTCGACAGTATGGACAATTTATTTCAGCCCCAGCATTTT

v_call: TRBV5-1
j_call: TRBJ2-1
clone_size: -
d_call: -
cdr3_aa: CASSLERINEQFF
cdr3_nt: TGCGCCAGCAGCTTGGAGCGGATCAATGAGCAGTTCTTC

v_call: TRBV7-9
j_call: TRBJ1-5
clone_size: -
d_call: -
cdr3_aa: CASSLDNYNQPQHF
cdr3_nt: TGTGCCAGCAGCCTGGACAACTACAATCAGCCCCAGCATTTT

v_call: TRBV6-5
j_call: TRBJ2-2
clone_size: -
d_call: TRBD1
cdr3_aa: CASSYGQGGTGELFF
cdr3_nt: TGTGCCAGCAGTTACGGACAGGGTGGCACCGGGGAGCTGTTTTTT

v_call: TRBV3-1/TRBV3-2
j_call: TRBJ2-5
clone_size: once
d_call: TRBD2
cdr3_aa: CASSRPSGTRETQYF
cdr3_nt: TGTGCCAGCAGCCGCCCCTCCGGGACTAGGGAGACCCAGTACTTC

v_call: TRBV6-1
j_call: TRBJ1-3
clone_size: once
d_call: -
cdr3_aa: CASSDDGRTVRVSGNTIYF
cdr3_nt: TGTGCCAGCAGTGATGATGGGCGGACAGTTCGGGTATCTGGAAACACCATATATTTT

v_call: TRBV24-1
j_call: TRBJ2-1
clone_size: -
d_call: -
cdr3_aa: CATSDFREQFF
cdr3_nt: TGTGCCACCAGTGATTTCCGGGAGCAGTTCTTC

v_call: TRBV18
j_call: TRBJ2-7
clone_size: -
d_call: -
cdr3_aa: CASSPPGGSYYEQYF
cdr3_nt: TGTGCCAGCTCACCACCAGGGGGAAGCTACTACGAGCAGTACTTC

v_call: TRBV27
j_call: TRBJ2-7
clone_size: -
d_call: TRBD1
cdr3_aa: CASSRPGTGSYEQYF
cdr3_nt: TGTGCCAGCAGTCGACCCGGGACAGGGTCCTACGAGCAGTACTTC

v_call: TRBV6-5
j_call: TRBJ1-2
clone_size: -
d_call: -
cdr3_aa: CASSYDQGLGGYTF
cdr3_nt: TGTGCCAGCAGTTACGACCAGGGGTTGGGTGGCTACACCTTC

v_call: TRBV24-1
j_call: TRBJ2-1
clone_size: -
d_call: TRBD2
cdr3_aa: CATSDGLAGGRYNEQFF
cdr3_nt: TGTGCCACCAGTGACGGACTAGCGGGAGGAAGATACAATGAGCAGTTCTTC

v_call: TRBV3-1/TRBV3-2
j_call: TRBJ2-1
clone_size: -
d_call: TRBD2
cdr3_aa: CASSQGGGAQVNEQFF
cdr3_nt: TGTGCCAGCAGCCAAGGGGGGGGAGCCCAAGTCAATGAGCAGTTCTTC

v_call: TRBV5-1
j_call: TRBJ2-3
clone_size: -
d_call: TRBD2
cdr3_aa: CASSLSGRAGYTQYF
cdr3_nt: TGCGCCAGCAGCCTTAGCGGGAGGGCCGGATATACGCAGTATTTT

v_call: TRBV6-5
j_call: TRBJ1-2
clone_size: -
d_call: -
cdr3_aa: CASSPTWRQPGGYTF
cdr3_nt: TGTGCCAGCAGCCCCACTTGGAGACAACCGGGGGGCTACACCTTC

v_call: TRBV29-1
j_call: TRBJ1-2
clone_size: few
d_call: TRBD1
cdr3_aa: CSVLGGRGKVGYTF
cdr3_nt: TGCAGCGTCCTAGGGGGCAGGGGGAAAGTTGGCTACACCTTC

v_call: TRBV6-1
j_call: TRBJ2-5
clone_size: -
d_call: TRBD2
cdr3_aa: CASSEQGGRAGETQYF
cdr3_nt: TGTGCCAGCAGTGAACAAGGCGGGAGGGCCGGAGAGACCCAGTACTTC

v_call: TRBV15
j_call: TRBJ1-4
clone_size: -
d_call: -
cdr3_aa: CATSRIDGGREKLFF
cdr3_nt: TGTGCCACCAGCAGAATAGACGGGGGTCGGGAAAAACTGTTTTTT

v_call: TRBV24-1
j_call: TRBJ2-2
clone_size: -
d_call: TRBD1
cdr3_aa: CATSDLIGTGGTGELFF
cdr3_nt: TGTGCCACCAGTGATCTGATCGGGACAGGGGGCACCGGGGAGCTGTTTTTT

v_call: TRBV12-3/TRBV12-4
j_call: TRBJ2-1
clone_size: -
d_call: -
cdr3_aa: CASSWGVVQFF
cdr3_nt: TGTGCCAGCAGTTGGGGAGTTGTGCAGTTCTTC

v_call: TRBV24-1
j_call: TRBJ2-2
clone_size: -
d_call: -
cdr3_aa: CATSDPKQGNTGELFF
cdr3_nt: TGTGCCACCAGTGATCCGAAACAGGGGAACACCGGGGAGCTGTTTTTT

v_call: TRBV4-1
j_call: TRBJ2-7
clone_size: -
d_call: TRBD1
cdr3_aa: CASSQLIGQGYEQYF
cdr3_nt: TGCGCCAGCAGCCAATTAATCGGACAGGGCTACGAGCAGTACTTC

v_call: TRBV10-1
j_call: TRBJ2-5
clone_size: -
d_call: TRBD2
cdr3_aa: CASSVGTSGRWEYQETQYF
cdr3_nt: TGCGCCAGCAGTGTCGGGACTAGCGGGAGATGGGAGTACCAAGAGACCCAGTACTTC

v_call: TRBV29-1
j_call: TRBJ2-7
clone_size: -
d_call: TRBD2
cdr3_aa: CSVEAGRDDYEQYF
cdr3_nt: TGCAGCGTTGAAGCAGGGAGGGATGACTACGAGCAGTACTTC

v_call: TRBV19
j_call: TRBJ2-7
clone_size: many
d_call: TRBD1
cdr3_aa: CASSMDRHEQYF
cdr3_nt: TGTGCCAGTAGTATGGACAGGCACGAGCAGTACTTC

v_call: TRBV10-1
j_call: TRBJ2-3
clone_size: -
d_call: TRBD1
cdr3_aa: CASSKTGGDDTQYF
cdr3_nt: TGCGCCAGCAGTAAGACAGGGGGTGACGATACGCAGTATTTT

v_call: TRBV3-1/TRBV3-2
j_call: TRBJ1-5
clone_size: -
d_call: -
cdr3_aa: CASSPRWVGQPQHF
cdr3_nt: TGTGCCAGCAGCCCCAGGTGGGTAGGTCAGCCCCAGCATTTT